The 8 T cell receptor beta chains reported below all come from one sample, sequenced in a study of cytomegalovirus exposure and HLA in healthy donors. Amplification used 60 Vbeta primers and 13 Jbeta primers. Sequenced by immunoSEQ multiplex PCR; TCRdb stores in-frame clones only, minus some. The repertoire has under 200,000 clones, approximately 62% of them found once; the top ten carry approximately 1.5%. Material for sequencing was PBMCs. The source of these receptors is a man aged 50 to 60 in good health and CMV-seronegative.

The chain recombines TRBV5-8 with TRBJ2-1; D not certain. Germline V lookup: CDR1 SGHTS, CDR2 YDEGEE. This CDR3 is built from 14 residues. Trimming took off 2 bases at V and 0 bases at J, with 6 bases between the two ends. CDR3 DNA sequence: TGTGCCAGCAGCTTCCGGAGCTCCTACAATGAGCAGTTCTTC. Its protein product is CASSFRSSYNEQFF. Together with reference TRBV5-8 and TRBJ2-1, the CDR3 gives the full variable domain: EAGVTQSPTHLIKTRGQQATLRCSPISGHTSVYWYQQALGLGLQFLLWYDEGEERNRGNFPPRFSGRQFPNYSSELNVNALELEDSALYLCASSFRSSYNEQFFGPGTRLTVL.

The chain recombines TRBV5-6 with TRBJ1-4; the match to TRBD1 covers 9 bases. Trimming cost V 1 base and J 8 bases; bases outside gene matches: 6. Germline V CDR1 and CDR2: SGHDT, YYEEEE. The CDR3 has 15 residues. This CDR3 reads CASSLPGTGREKLFF. The CDR3 nucleotides are TGTGCCAGCAGCTTGCCTGGGACAGGGCGGGAAAAACTGTTTTTT.

This clone occurred a few times. The genes are TRBV7-3 and TRBJ2-1; D call uncertain. The V gene lost 5 bases and the J gene lost 2 bases, with 7 bases spanning the gap. The CDR3 loop spans 13 amino acids. Germline V CDR1 and CDR2: SGHTA, FQGTGA. CDR3 coding DNA: TGTGCCAGCAGCGCCGGTGCCTACAATGAGCAGTTCTTC. Translated, it gives CASSAGAYNEQFF.

This clone was counted a single time. This rearrangement joins TRBV7-9 to TRBJ1-2; no reliable D call. The CDR3 covers 13 residues. Trimming stripped 0 bases from V and 8 bases from J, with 10 bases between. Looked up from germline, CDR1 is SEHNR and CDR2 is FQNEAQ (reference sequence). CDR3 in amino acids: CASSLASGVGYTF. The CDR3 nucleotides are TGTGCCAGCAGCTTAGCGTCCGGGGTAGGCTACACCTTC.

The V call is TRBV9, the J call TRBJ1-3; 9 bases map to TRBD1. There are 16 residues in the CDR3. Losses at the gene ends were 0 bases for V and 3 bases for J; bases not matched to a gene: 4. Per germline, CDR1 SGDLS and CDR2 YYNGEE. CDR3 nucleotides: TGTGCCAGCAGCGTAGGGGGGACAGGGAGTGGAAACACCATATATTTT. Its translation: CASSVGGTGSGNTIYF.

The chain carries TRBV18 and TRBJ1-5; 8 bases match TRBD1. The CDR3 sequence is 15 residues long. Germline lookup yields CDR1 KGHSH and CDR2 LQKENI. Trimming cost V 4 bases and J 3 bases; bases outside gene matches: 5. The CDR3 sequence is CASSRQTGDNQPQHF. CDR3 bases: TGTGCCAGCTCACGACAGACAGGGGACAATCAGCCCCAGCATTTT.

The rearrangement joins TRBV6-4 to TRBJ2-2, with 7 nucleotides matching TRBD2. Germline values: CDR1 MRHNA, CDR2 SNTAGT. The CDR3 sequence is 14 residues long. V lost 4 bases, J lost 4 bases, and 3 bases stayed unmatched. The DNA for the CDR3 is TGTGCCAGCAGTGCAACGGGGGGCACCGGGGAGCTGTTTTTT. Its translation: CASSATGGTGELFF.

This sequence joins TRBV7-2 and TRBJ1-1; no reliable D call. The V and J ends lost 5 bases and 10 bases respectively, with 20 bases between them. CDR3 length: 14 amino acids. The germline V gene has CDR1 SGHTA and CDR2 FQGNSA. The CDR3 DNA reads as TGTGCCAGCAGCCGAGACAATTTGCTTGACCGAGCTTTCTTT. Its protein is CASSRDNLLDRAFF.